This passage covers 28 T cell receptor beta chains from one sample sequenced in a study of cytomegalovirus exposure and HLA in healthy donors (dated by TCRdb to about 2017). Library method: the immunoSEQ multiplex PCR assay. TCRdb took this table from immuneACCESS and kept in-frame rearrangements with V and J called. Such tables lack part of the clones; where checked against another copy, unresolved V genes explain under half of the gap, and the rest is unexplained. The sample records 160,000 or so clones, roughly 80% of which are singletons. The top ten hold about 2.1% of the sample. Sequencing input: PBMCs. All receptors derive from a man aged 25-40 years in good health and CMV-seropositive.

This clone has a single count. The chain carries TRBV4-3 and TRBJ1-1; D is unresolved. The CDR3 has 14 residues. V was clipped by 1 base and J by 7 bases, with 13 bases between them. Germline assignment: CDR1 LGHNA and CDR2 YSLEER. The chain's CDR3 is CASSQGHSNGEAFF. CDR3 DNA sequence: TGCGCCAGCAGCCAAGGACACAGTAATGGTGAAGCTTTCTTT.

This sequence joins TRBV6-5 and TRBJ1-1; D unclear. Germline V gives CDR1 MNHEY, CDR2 SVGAGI. V lost 0 bases and J 4 bases, leaving 6 bases between the germline ends. The CDR3 is made up of 13 amino acids. The CDR3 sequence is CASSYSPVTEAFF. CDR3 bases: TGTGCCAGCAGTTACTCTCCCGTCACTGAAGCTTTCTTT.

The chain recombines TRBV18 with TRBJ2-1, with 8 bases matching TRBD1. The CDR3 is 11 residues long. Looked up from germline, CDR1 is KGHSH and CDR2 is LQKENI. Trimming removed 3 bases from V and 14 bases from J; junction bases left unmatched: 3. CDR3 amino acids: CASSPQQGEFF. CDR3 nucleotides: TGTGCCAGCTCACCTCAACAGGGGGAGTTCTTC. Complete variable domain (other parts from reference TRBV18 and TRBJ2-1): NAGVMQNPRHLVRRRGQEARLRCSPMKGHSHVYWYRQLPEEGLKFMVYLQKENIIDESGMPKERFSAEFPKEGPSILRIQQVVRGDSAAYFCASSPQQGEFFGPGTRLTVL.

The genes are TRBV12-5 and TRBJ1-1, with D tentatively TRBD1 (6 bases). The length of the CDR3 is 16 residues. The V and J ends lost 0 bases and 2 bases respectively, with 13 bases between them. In germline, CDR1 is LGHNT, CDR2 FRNRAP. This chain's CDR3 is CASGLVPGTPNTEAFF. CDR3 DNA sequence: TGTGCTAGTGGTTTGGTACCGGGGACACCTAACACTGAAGCTTTCTTT.

The CDR3 region is CSVAEGGDTQYF. The CDR3, as DNA: TGCAGCGTTGCTGAGGGTGGCGATACGCAGTATTTT. This chain joins TRBV29-1 and TRBJ2-3; D might be TRBD2 (5 bases). This CDR3 has 12 residues. V was pared by 4 bases and J by 6 bases, with 11 bases between. The germline gives CDR1 SQVTM, CDR2 ANQGSEA.

The chain carries TRBV30 and TRBJ1-4; D not resolved. The CDR3 loop spans 12 amino acids. Between the trimmed V and J ends, which lost 1 base and 8 bases, there was a span of 8 bases. Germline V gives CDR1 GTSNPN, CDR2 SVGIG (reference sequence). Here the CDR3 DNA reads TGTGCCTGGAGTGCGTTCGGGGAAAAACTGTTTTTT. Encoded protein: CAWSAFGEKLFF.

This rearrangement joins TRBV11-2 to TRBJ1-3; perhaps TRBD1 as D (6 bases). Germline values: CDR1 SGHAT, CDR2 FQNNGV. Between the trimmed V and J ends, which lost 0 bases and 10 bases, there was a span of 7 bases. CDR3 length equals 12 residues. The CDR3 loop is CASSLETGTIYF. The CDR3 nucleotides are TGTGCCAGCAGCTTAGAGACAGGAACCATATATTTT. Full variable domain (remainder filled in from reference TRBV11-2 and TRBJ1-3): EAGVAQSPRYKIIEKRQSVAFWCNPISGHATLYWYQQILGQGPKLLIQFQNNGVVDDSQLPKDRFSAERLKGVDSTLKIQPAKLEDSAVYLCASSLETGTIYFGEGSWLTVV.

Written as DNA, the CDR3 is TGTGCCTGGAATCCGGACATTAACTATGGCTACACCTTC. Protein sequence: CAWNPDINYGYTF. This chain joins TRBV30 and TRBJ1-2, with a tentative D call TRBD1 (5 bases). From germline, CDR1 is GTSNPN and CDR2 SVGIG (reference sequence). This CDR3 contains 13 residues. Trimming took 4 bases from V and 1 from J, leaving 10 bases between them.

This chain links TRBV5-1 with TRBJ1-1; 9 bases line up with TRBD1. After removal of 2 bases from V and 2 bases from J, the junction contained 10 bases not matched to a gene. There are 17 residues in the CDR3. The V gene's germline CDR1 is SGHRS and CDR2 YFSETQ. CDR3 amino acids: CASSLSPGTGLNTEAFF. As DNA, the CDR3 is TGCGCCAGCAGCTTAAGTCCCGGGACAGGGTTAAACACTGAAGCTTTCTTT.

The chain links TRBV18 to TRBJ2-1; the match to TRBD1 covers 9 bases. Germline V gene lookup returns CDR1 KGHSH and CDR2 LQKENI. V shed 2 bases, J shed 4 bases, and the junction held 3 bases outside the gene matches. This CDR3 is built from 15 residues. Written as DNA, the CDR3 is TGTGCCAGCTCACCAAACAGGGGGCGTTACAATGAGCAGTTCTTC. It is translated as CASSPNRGRYNEQFF.

To note about this clone: Different DNA sequences within this sample yield the same CDR3. V gene TRBV27 combines with J gene TRBJ1-5; D is unclear. The CDR3 has 12 residues. V shed 3 bases and J shed 5 bases, with 5 bases lying between them. Germline V gene lookup returns CDR1 MNHEY and CDR2 SMNVEV (reference sequence). The CDR3 spells CASSFIDQPQHF. For the CDR3, the DNA is TGTGCCAGCAGTTTTATAGATCAGCCCCAGCATTTT.

The chain couples TRBV19 to TRBJ2-2, with D perhaps matching TRBD1 (6 bases). The CDR3 covers 17 residues. V dropped 3 bases and J dropped 0 bases, with 14 bases sitting between them. Germline values: CDR1 LNHDA, CDR2 SQIVND (reference sequence). The DNA for the CDR3 is TGTGCCAGTAGTATCTTCCCTCGGACAGCGAACACCGGGGAGCTGTTTTTT. This gives the protein CASSIFPRTANTGELFF. Based on the CDR3 plus reference TRBV19 and TRBJ2-2, the full variable domain is DGGITQSPKYLFRKEGQNVTLSCEQNLNHDAMYWYRQDPGQGLRLIYYSQIVNDFQKGDIAEGYSVSREKKESFPLTVTSAQKNPTAFYLCASSIFPRTANTGELFFGEGSRLTVL.

This chain joins TRBV7-9 and TRBJ1-6, with TRBD1 as a possible D gene (6 bases). Germline-derived CDR1 and CDR2 are SEHNR and FQNEAQ (reference sequence). V lost 3 bases and J lost 0, with 15 bases in between. The CDR3 totals 18 residues. This chain's CDR3 is CASSFPDSSSSYNSPLHF. The CDR3 nucleotides read TGTGCCAGCAGCTTTCCGGACAGTTCGAGCTCCTATAATTCACCCCTCCACTTT.

V gene TRBV27 combines with J gene TRBJ2-7; 7 positions match TRBD1. V lost 3 bases, J lost 4 bases, and 6 bases stayed unmatched. The germline V gene encodes CDR1 MNHEY and CDR2 SMNVEV (reference sequence). The CDR3 extends over 14 amino acids. This CDR3 is CASSFRHRGYEQYF. CDR3 nucleotide sequence: TGTGCCAGCAGTTTTCGCCACAGGGGTTACGAGCAGTACTTC.

V usage is TRBV5-1 and J usage is TRBJ2-1; 8 nucleotides line up with TRBD1. The CDR3 has 14 residues. The V segment lost 0 bases and the J segment 6 bases; nucleotides outside the gene matches: 2. The germline gives CDR1 SGHRS, CDR2 YFSETQ. The CDR3 region has the DNA TGCGCCAGCAGCTTGGGGGACAGGAGCAATGAGCAGTTCTTC. Protein sequence: CASSLGDRSNEQFF.

This clone was observed a few times. The J gene is TRBJ2-7, the V gene TRBV11-2; a weak D match, TRBD1 (6 bases). V gave up 0 bases and J gave up 5 bases, with 11 bases separating them. CDR3 length equals 14 residues. Germline V gene data show CDR1 as SGHAT and CDR2 as FQNNGV. In nucleotides, the CDR3 is TGTGCCAGCAGCTTAGAGTATGAGGGGGACGAGCAGTACTTC. Its protein is CASSLEYEGDEQYF.

The chain couples TRBV7-9 to TRBJ2-1; 9 nucleotides align to TRBD2. The CDR3 is 16 amino acids. The ends lost 6 bases at V and 8 bases at J; junction bases unmatched: 14. The germline gives CDR1 SEHNR, CDR2 FQNEAQ (reference sequence). The DNA of the CDR3 is TGTGCCAGCAGTCCACCCCTGCGGGGGGGCCAGTATGAGCAGTTCTTC. Translation: CASSPPLRGGQYEQFF.

With respect to this clone: At the DNA level, this CDR3 is encoded by other sequences in the same sample as well. The chain has TRBV7-2 and TRBJ2-5; 8 bases line up with TRBD2. V trimming: 1 base; J trimming: 2 bases; junction bases outside the gene matches: 0. The CDR3 length is 14 residues. The germline CDR1 and CDR2 sequences are SGHTA and FQGNSA. CDR3 region: CASSLGGGQETQYF. The CDR3 nucleotides are TGTGCCAGCAGCTTAGGCGGGGGGCAAGAGACCCAGTACTTC. The complete variable domain, with remaining parts taken from reference TRBV7-2 and TRBJ2-5, reads GAGVSQSPSNKVTEKGKDVELRCDPISGHTALYWYRQSLGQGLEFLIYFQGNSAPDKSGLPSDRFSAERTGGSVSTLTIQRTQQEDSAVYLCASSLGGGQETQYFGPGTRLLVL.

The CDR3: CASSEAGRGAYYNEQFF. The DNA for the CDR3 is TGTGCCAGCAGTGAAGCGGGGCGGGGGGCTTACTACAATGAGCAGTTCTTC. The chain is built from TRBV6-1 and TRBJ2-1, with TRBD2 matching 8 bases. There are 17 residues in the CDR3. CDR1 MNHNS and CDR2 SASEGT come from the germline V gene. J lost 3 bases, V lost 0 bases, and 7 bases had no gene match.

The chain links TRBV27 to TRBJ1-2; TRBD1 matches 7 bases. The CDR3 length is 17 residues. The ends lost 6 bases at V and 2 bases at J; junction bases unmatched: 15. Germline CDR1 reads MNHEY; CDR2 reads SMNVEV (reference sequence). Written as DNA, the CDR3 is TGTGCCAGCAGAGAGCTCCGGGACAGCTTTTTAAACTATGGCTACACCTTC. Translating it yields CASRELRDSFLNYGYTF.

The CDR3 reads CASSQVPGQGSNSPLHF. The DNA of the CDR3 is TGCGCCAGCAGCCAAGTGCCGGGACAGGGTTCGAATTCACCCCTCCACTTT. The chain employs TRBV4-1 and TRBJ1-6, with 9 positions matching TRBD1. There are 17 residues in the CDR3. Germline CDR1 MGHRA, CDR2 YSYEKL. The junction had 8 bases not matched to a gene; V was cut back by 1 base and J by 7 bases.

This clone was seen repeatedly, ten times or more. CDR3 DNA: TGTGCCAGTAGCTGGGCGTTCGGGGACAATGAGCAGTTCTTC. Its translation: CASSWAFGDNEQFF. The rearrangement joins TRBV19 to TRBJ2-1, with D perhaps TRBD2 (5 bases). The CDR3 length is 14 residues. Germline CDR1 LNHDA, CDR2 SQIVND (reference sequence). V dropped 6 bases and J dropped 5 bases, with 14 bases sitting between them.

CDR3 in DNA: TGTGCCAGCTCATCATTTAACCAGATCAATCAGCCCCAGCATTTT. This codes for CASSSFNQINQPQHF. The rearrangement uses TRBV18 and TRBJ1-5; D is undetermined. V was shortened by 5 bases and J by 3 bases, with 14 bases between the two germline ends. Germline V gives CDR1 KGHSH, CDR2 LQKENI. The CDR3 has 15 residues.

The chain couples TRBV12-5 to TRBJ1-5, with 7 bases lining up with TRBD1. The CDR3 has 15 residues. With 6 bases clipped from V and 4 bases from J, the junction kept 9 bases outside the gene matches. Germline lookup yields CDR1 LGHNT and CDR2 FRNRAP. CDR3 region: CASGPGQVGNQPQHF. CDR3 nucleotide sequence: TGTGCTAGTGGCCCCGGACAGGTGGGTAATCAGCCCCAGCATTTT.

This rearrangement joins TRBV7-2 to TRBJ2-2; TRBD2 matches at 7 bases. J gave up 4 bases and V 5 bases, and 7 bases lay outside the gene matches. This CDR3 is 15 amino acids long. CDR1 and CDR2 from the germline V gene are SGHTA and FQGNSA. DNA for the CDR3: TGTGCCAGCAGCAGGTTGGGGGGGACCACCGGGGAGCTGTTTTTT. This gives the protein CASSRLGGTTGELFF.

The chain links TRBV13 to TRBJ2-7, with a weak D call TRBD1 (6 bases). The CDR3 has 12 amino acids. The V end was cut by 9 bases, the J end by 0 bases, with 9 bases between. Germline-derived CDR1 and CDR2 are PRHDT and FYEKMQ (reference sequence). The CDR3 region is CASHRASYEQYF. DNA for the CDR3: TGTGCCAGTCACAGGGCCTCCTACGAGCAGTACTTC.

The gene calls are TRBV2 and TRBJ2-2; D perhaps matches TRBD1 (5 bases). The CDR3 extends over 13 amino acids. Germline V gene data show CDR1 as SNHLY and CDR2 as FYNNEI. The V and J ends lost 6 bases and 5 bases respectively, with 10 bases between them. CDR3 amino acids: CASRVRQTGELFF. The CDR3 nucleotides are TGTGCCAGCAGGGTTAGACAGACCGGGGAGCTGTTTTTT. The entire variable domain, with the rest obtained from reference TRBV2 and TRBJ2-2, is as follows: EPEVTQTPSHQVTQMGQEVILRCVPISNHLYFYWYRQILGQKVEFLVSFYNNEISEKSEIFDDQFSVERPDGSNFTLKIRSTKLEDSAMYFCASRVRQTGELFFGEGSRLTVL.

The chain combines TRBV5-1 with TRBJ2-2, with TRBD1 identical over 9 bases. Germline CDR1 reads SGHRS; CDR2 reads YFSETQ. J lost 3 bases, V lost 4 bases, and 4 bases had no gene match. The CDR3 totals 15 residues. This chain's CDR3 is CASSADRGYTGELFF. CDR3 coding DNA: TGCGCCAGCAGCGCGGACAGGGGCTACACCGGGGAGCTGTTTTTT.